This passage covers 31 T cell receptor beta chains from one sample sequenced in a study of blood T cell repertoires in COVID-19. Measured with immunoSEQ multiplex PCR; TCRdb has only the in-frame clones, and not every one. The profile shows tens of thousands of clones, more than 75% of them singletons. What was sequenced was peripheral blood. These receptors were obtained from a human donor in a cohort sampled during active COVID-19.

The V call is TRBV28, the J call TRBJ1-2; the match to TRBD1 covers 12 bases. Germline lookup yields CDR1 MDHEN and CDR2 SYDVKM. Unmatched junction bases numbered 10, after V lost 1 base and J lost 4 bases. The CDR3 loop spans 18 amino acids. The CDR3 is CASSLFRGQGADFYGYTF. The CDR3 DNA follows: TGTGCCAGCAGTTTATTTAGGGGACAGGGGGCTGATTTCTATGGCTACACCTTC.

This chain uses TRBV7-2 with TRBJ1-2; tentatively, D is TRBD1 (5 bases). Germline assignment: CDR1 SGHTA and CDR2 FQGNSA. CDR3 length: 14 amino acids. Trimming removed 1 base at V and 5 bases at J, with 11 bases between. DNA for the CDR3: TGTGCCAGCAGCTTAGGGCTTGGGGGGTATGGCTACACCTTC. Translated: CASSLGLGGYGYTF.

The CDR3 region is CASSSLSGRGDHEQFF. Written as DNA, the CDR3 is TGTGCCAGCAGCTCCCTGTCTGGGCGGGGGGATCATGAGCAGTTCTTC. This chain joins TRBV7-2 and TRBJ2-1, with 8 positions matching TRBD2. After removal of 4 bases from V and 8 bases from J, the junction contained 13 bases not matched to a gene. The CDR3 extends over 16 amino acids. Germline V CDR1 and CDR2: SGHTA, FQGNSA.

The CDR3 region is CASSYLPGEQGEAFF. CDR3 sequence (DNA): TGTGCCAGCAGTTATCTCCCAGGGGAGCAGGGTGAAGCTTTCTTT. The genes are TRBV6-2 or TRBV6-3 and TRBJ1-1; D is possibly TRBD1 (6 bases). The CDR3 spans 15 residues. Trimming stripped 3 bases from V and 7 bases from J, with 18 bases between. From germline, CDR1 is MNHEY and CDR2 SVGEGT.

V and J are TRBV7-3 and TRBJ2-4, with D maybe TRBD2 (5 bases). Germline CDR1 is SGHTA and CDR2 is FQGTGA. V was trimmed by 2 bases and J by 8 bases, leaving 10 bases between them. This CDR3 is 13 amino acids long. The CDR3, as DNA: TGTGCCAGCAGCTTAGTCGTGAGGGACATTCAGTACTTC. It encodes CASSLVVRDIQYF.

This clone turned up a few times. The J gene is TRBJ1-6, the V gene TRBV7-8; D is undetermined. V lost 7 bases, J lost 4 bases, and 8 bases lay in between. This CDR3 contains 13 residues. The germline gives CDR1 SGHVS, CDR2 FQNEAQ. The DNA of the CDR3 is TGTGCCAGCATACAGAGTTATAATTCACCCCTCCACTTT. Protein product: CASIQSYNSPLHF.

The V call is TRBV6-5, the J call TRBJ1-2; D is ambiguous. This CDR3 contains 14 residues. Germline lookup yields CDR1 MNHEY and CDR2 SVGAGI. Trimming stripped 2 bases from V and 0 bases from J, with 7 bases between. CDR3: CASSYGGSNYGYTF. In DNA, the CDR3 is TGTGCCAGCAGTTACGGCGGGTCTAACTATGGCTACACCTTC.

The rearrangement joins TRBV2 to TRBJ1-2; weak D call: TRBD1 (6 bases). This CDR3 has 14 amino acids. The V gene lost 3 bases and the J gene lost 6 bases, with 14 bases spanning the gap. CDR1 SNHLY and CDR2 FYNNEI come from the germline V gene. The CDR3 nucleotides read TGTGCCAGCAGTGAGACCCGGCAGGGGCATGGCTACACCTTC. Amino acids: CASSETRQGHGYTF.

V usage is TRBV5-1 and J usage is TRBJ2-3; a possible D gene is TRBD2 (6 bases). The CDR3 totals 15 residues. Trimming shortened V by 0 bases and J by 0 bases, and 8 bases separated the two germline ends. Germline V gene data show CDR1 as SGHRS and CDR2 as YFSETQ. The chain's CDR3 is CASSLERGSTDTQYF. DNA of the CDR3: TGCGCCAGCAGCTTGGAACGGGGGAGCACAGATACGCAGTATTTT.

This rearrangement joins TRBV5-1 to TRBJ1-4; a weak D match, TRBD1 (6 bases). Germline V gives CDR1 SGHRS, CDR2 YFSETQ. The CDR3 totals 15 residues. The V and J ends lost 7 bases and 0 bases respectively, with 13 bases between them. The CDR3 region is CASRGQPATNEKLFF. CDR3 DNA: TGCGCCAGCCGAGGACAGCCTGCAACTAATGAAAAACTGTTTTTT.

J is TRBJ1-1 and V is TRBV5-1; 7 nucleotides align to TRBD1. Germline V gene data show CDR1 as SGHRS and CDR2 as YFSETQ. The CDR3 contains 16 residues. The V gene end was trimmed by 2 bases and the J gene end by 7 bases; junction bases not matched to a gene: 14. CDR3 nucleotide sequence: TGCGCCAGCAGCTTTGCTTCCCGGGACAGAGGAATTGAAGCTTTCTTT. Translated, it gives CASSFASRDRGIEAFF.

This sequence joins TRBV3-1 (or the pseudogene TRBV3-2) and TRBJ2-3, with TRBD2 identical over 7 bases. The CDR3 extends over 15 amino acids. V lost 3 bases, J lost 1 base, and 4 bases stayed unmatched. CDR1 is LGHDT and CDR2 is YNNKEL in the germline V gene (reference sequence). The CDR3 region is CASSQGGGGTDTQYF. The CDR3 DNA reads as TGTGCCAGCAGCCAGGGGGGGGGAGGCACAGATACGCAGTATTTT.

This chain uses TRBV2 with TRBJ2-1, with TRBD2 identical over 9 bases. The germline gives CDR1 SNHLY, CDR2 FYNNEI. V lost 7 bases to trimming and J lost 6 bases; unmatched junction nucleotides: 7. This CDR3 spans 14 amino acids. The CDR3: CASIVRGGPNEQFF. CDR3 nucleotides: TGTGCCAGCATTGTGCGGGGGGGCCCCAATGAGCAGTTCTTC.

This clone was observed a single time. The chain employs TRBV5-8 and TRBJ1-4, with 8 bases fitting TRBD1. The germline V gene has CDR1 SGHTS and CDR2 YDEGEE. The length of the CDR3 is 16 residues. The trim removed 2 bases at V and 4 bases at J, leaving 7 bases unmatched. CDR3 DNA: TGTGCCAGCAGCTTTGGACAGGGACCAATTAATGAAAAACTGTTTTTT. Amino acids: CASSFGQGPINEKLFF.

This clone appeared once. The gene calls are TRBV27 and TRBJ1-4; 9 positions match TRBD1. After removal of 5 bases from V and 8 bases from J, the junction contained 6 bases not matched to a gene. There are 14 residues in the CDR3. CDR1 is MNHEY, CDR2 SMNVEV, per germline (reference sequence). In DNA form, the CDR3 reads TGTGCCAGCAGTCAACAGGGGGCCGCGGAAAAACTGTTTTTT. Protein sequence: CASSQQGAAEKLFF. Filled out from reference TRBV27 and TRBJ1-4, the complete variable domain reads EAQVTQNPRYLITVTGKKLTVTCSQNMNHEYMSWYRQDPGLGLRQIYYSMNVEVTDKGDVPEGYKVSRKEKRNFPLILESPSPNQTSLYFCASSQQGAAEKLFFGSGTQLSVL.

The V call is TRBV3-1 (or the pseudogene TRBV3-2), the J call TRBJ2-1; D is perhaps TRBD1 (5 bases). The CDR3 covers 14 residues. Trimming shortened V by 1 base and J by 6 bases, and 10 bases separated the two germline ends. Germline assignment: CDR1 LGHDT and CDR2 YNNKEL (reference sequence). CDR3: CASSQVLGPNEQFF. The CDR3 nucleotides read TGTGCCAGCAGCCAAGTCCTGGGGCCCAATGAGCAGTTCTTC.

V is TRBV7-2 and J is TRBJ1-2; 7 bases align to TRBD1. The J segment lost 4 bases and the V segment lost 5 bases, leaving 10 bases of the junction unmatched. The CDR3 extends over 15 amino acids. Germline V gene data show CDR1 as SGHTA and CDR2 as FQGNSA. The CDR3 loop reads CASSARQGLIYGYTF. The CDR3 DNA sequence: TGTGCCAGCAGCGCCCGACAGGGATTAATCTATGGCTACACCTTC.

This rearrangement joins TRBV9 to TRBJ2-3; tentative D call: TRBD2 (6 bases). Germline CDR1 reads SGDLS; CDR2 reads YYNGEE. V was pared by 6 bases and J by 2 bases, with 16 bases between. The CDR3 is 15 amino acids. CDR3 nucleotides: TGTGCCAGCACCTCTTTGGGGGACTTCACAGATACGCAGTATTTT. Translation gives CASTSLGDFTDTQYF.

In DNA, the CDR3 is TGTGCCAGCAGCCAAGAGGGCAGGGTAAGGAATCAGCCCCAGCATTTT. Translated, it gives CASSQEGRVRNQPQHF. This chain joins TRBV4-2 and TRBJ1-5, with TRBD1 as a possible D gene (5 bases). This CDR3 is 16 amino acids long. V gave up 0 bases and J gave up 4 bases, with 13 bases separating them. CDR1 is LGHNA, CDR2 YNFKEQ, per germline.

The genes are TRBV10-3 and TRBJ1-1, with TRBD1 as a possible D gene (5 bases). This CDR3 has 13 residues. CDR1 and CDR2 from the germline V gene are ENHRY and SYGVKD. V shed 4 bases and J shed 3 bases, with 9 bases lying between them. The CDR3 region is CAISVGEDTEAFF. In nucleotides, the CDR3 is TGTGCCATCAGTGTGGGGGAGGACACTGAAGCTTTCTTT.

This clone appeared once. The rearrangement links TRBV9 to TRBJ2-1, with TRBD1 matching 7 bases. CDR1 is SGDLS, CDR2 YYNGEE, per germline. The CDR3 contains 17 residues. J was trimmed by 6 bases and V by 3 bases; bases with no gene match: 15. This CDR3 is CASSATGEGYRLNEQFF. The CDR3 DNA reads TGTGCCAGCAGCGCTACAGGGGAAGGGTACCGGCTCAATGAGCAGTTCTTC.

The chain is built from TRBV18 and TRBJ2-7; a weak D match, TRBD1 (6 bases). The germline V and J ends were trimmed by 2 bases and 9 bases, with 23 bases remaining between them. This CDR3 contains 16 residues. Germline CDR1 KGHSH, CDR2 LQKENI. CDR3 sequence reads: CASSPWESGAPLRQYF. In DNA, the CDR3 is TGTGCCAGCTCACCATGGGAATCAGGGGCCCCGCTGCGGCAGTACTTC.

The chain uses TRBV7-2 and TRBJ2-5; D not resolved. Germline V gene lookup returns CDR1 SGHTA and CDR2 FQGNSA. CDR3 length equals 16 residues. V was trimmed by 0 bases and J by 3 bases, leaving 14 bases between them. The CDR3 DNA follows: TGTGCCAGCAGCTTAGCGCTGGCGGCTAGTGAAGAGACCCAGTACTTC. The encoded protein is CASSLALAASEETQYF. The whole variable domain, remainder taken from reference TRBV7-2 and TRBJ2-5, is GAGVSQSPSNKVTEKGKDVELRCDPISGHTALYWYRQSLGQGLEFLIYFQGNSAPDKSGLPSDRFSAERTGGSVSTLTIQRTQQEDSAVYLCASSLALAASEETQYFGPGTRLLVL.

The CDR3 spells CASSPVAGGTGANVLTF. The CDR3 DNA reads as TGCGCCAGCAGCCCCGTTGCAGGGGGCACTGGGGCCAACGTCCTGACTTTC. The V and J genes are TRBV4-3 and TRBJ2-6; TRBD1 aligns across 8 bases. CDR3 length equals 17 residues. J gave up 2 bases and V 4 bases, and 7 bases lay outside the gene matches. Germline-derived CDR1 and CDR2 are LGHNA and YSLEER.

This clone occurred once. The chain has TRBV10-3 and TRBJ1-4; weak D call: TRBD1 (5 bases). Germline V gives CDR1 ENHRY, CDR2 SYGVKD. The length of the CDR3 is 13 residues. V gave up 10 bases and J gave up 8 bases, with 17 bases separating them. For the CDR3, the DNA is TGTGCCACAACGGGGGAGAATGCGGAAAAACTGTTTTTT. Its translation is CATTGENAEKLFF.

The chain employs TRBV21-1 and TRBJ1-5. TRBV21-1 is a pseudogene segment. The CDR3 length is 14 residues. For the CDR3, the DNA is TGTGCCAGCAAGGGCGGGTATAGCAATCAGCCCCAGCATTTT. Amino acid sequence: CASKGGYSNQPQHF.

This sequence joins TRBV19 and TRBJ1-5, with a weak D call TRBD1 (6 bases). V lost 7 bases and J 3 bases, leaving 16 bases between the germline ends. The CDR3 spans 15 residues. Germline assignment: CDR1 LNHDA and CDR2 SQIVND (reference sequence). CDR3 in DNA: TGTGCCAGTAAATCTGCGGGGGGCCTCAATCAGCCCCAGCATTTT. It specifies CASKSAGGLNQPQHF.

The chain has TRBV7-2 and TRBJ2-2; D remains unclear. Trimming removed 0 bases from V and 2 bases from J, with 7 bases in between. CDR3 length equals 15 residues. CDR1 is SGHTA and CDR2 is FQGNSA in the germline V gene. The CDR3 sequence is CASSLALFNTGELFF. The DNA of the CDR3 is TGTGCCAGCAGCTTAGCTCTTTTCAACACCGGGGAGCTGTTTTTT.

This chain links TRBV5-1 with TRBJ1-2, with no clear D. The CDR3 runs to 15 residues. V gave up 0 bases and J gave up 4 bases, with 13 bases separating them. Germline CDR1 SGHRS, CDR2 YFSETQ. The CDR3 nucleotides are TGCGCCAGCAGCTTGGCCGGCGAGGCATTCTATGGCTACACCTTC. The encoded protein is CASSLAGEAFYGYTF.

The V gene is TRBV5-6, the J gene TRBJ1-1, with a possible D match to TRBD1 (6 bases). There are 15 residues in the CDR3. Trimming took off 0 bases at V and 5 bases at J, with 14 bases between the two ends. The germline V gene has CDR1 SGHDT and CDR2 YYEEEE. The CDR3 nucleotides are TGTGCCAGCAGCTTGGTAGACAGGCGTGCGACTGAAGCTTTCTTT. It codes for CASSLVDRRATEAFF. Looking up the rest from reference TRBV5-6 and TRBJ1-1 gives the full variable domain: DAGVTQSPTHLIKTRGQQVTLRCSPKSGHDTVSWYQQALGQGPQFIFQYYEEEERQRGNFPDRFSGHQFPNYSSELNVNALLLGDSALYLCASSLVDRRATEAFFGQGTRLTVV.

The chain joins TRBV18 to TRBJ1-3; a weak D match, TRBD1 (6 bases). Germline lookup yields CDR1 KGHSH and CDR2 LQKENI. CDR3 length: 14 amino acids. V gave up 2 bases and J gave up 2 bases, with 7 bases separating them. CDR3 amino acids: CASSPTGTGNTIYF. In DNA, the CDR3 is TGTGCCAGCTCACCAACAGGGACTGGAAACACCATATATTTT.